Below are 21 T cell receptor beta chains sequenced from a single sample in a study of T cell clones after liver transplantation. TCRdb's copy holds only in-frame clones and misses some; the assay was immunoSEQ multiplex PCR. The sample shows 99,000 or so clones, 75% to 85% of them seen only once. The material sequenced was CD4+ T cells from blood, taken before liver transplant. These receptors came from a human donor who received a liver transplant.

The CDR3 sequence is CASSPRFEQYF. DNA of the CDR3: TGTGCCAGCTCGCCAAGGTTCGAGCAGTACTTC. The V gene is TRBV18, the J gene TRBJ2-7, with unresolved D. The CDR3 covers 11 residues. Per germline, CDR1 KGHSH and CDR2 LQKENI. V was pared by 6 bases and J by 6 bases, with 9 bases between.

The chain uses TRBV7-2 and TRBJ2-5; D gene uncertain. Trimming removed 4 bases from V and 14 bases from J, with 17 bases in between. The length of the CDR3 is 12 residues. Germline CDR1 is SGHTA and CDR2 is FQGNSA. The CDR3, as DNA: TGTGCCAGCAGCTCCCCCGGACGGCCCCCCTACTTC. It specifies CASSSPGRPPYF.

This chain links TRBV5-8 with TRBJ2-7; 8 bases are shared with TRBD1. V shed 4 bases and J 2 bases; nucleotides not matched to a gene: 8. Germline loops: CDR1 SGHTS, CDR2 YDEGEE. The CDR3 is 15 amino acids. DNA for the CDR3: TGTGCCAGCAGCCGTATCGGGACAGGTCCCTACGAGCAGTACTTC. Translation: CASSRIGTGPYEQYF.

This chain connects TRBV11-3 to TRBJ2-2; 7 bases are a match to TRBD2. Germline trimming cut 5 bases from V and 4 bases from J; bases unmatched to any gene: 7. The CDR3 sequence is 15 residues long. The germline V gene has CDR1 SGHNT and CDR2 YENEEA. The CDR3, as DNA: TGTGCCAGCAGCGTAGCGGGTAGGACCACCGGGGAGCTGTTTTTT. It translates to CASSVAGRTTGELFF.

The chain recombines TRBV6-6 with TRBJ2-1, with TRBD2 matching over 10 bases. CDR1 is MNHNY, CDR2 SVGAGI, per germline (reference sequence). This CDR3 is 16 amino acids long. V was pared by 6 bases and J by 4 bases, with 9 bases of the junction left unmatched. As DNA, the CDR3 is TGTGCCAGCAGCCCTCGGGGTAGCGGGAGGTACAATGAGCAGTTCTTC. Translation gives CASSPRGSGRYNEQFF.

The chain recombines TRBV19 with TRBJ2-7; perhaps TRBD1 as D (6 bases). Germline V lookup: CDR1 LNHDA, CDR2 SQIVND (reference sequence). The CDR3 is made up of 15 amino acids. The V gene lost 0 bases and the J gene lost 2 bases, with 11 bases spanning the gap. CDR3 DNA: TGTGCCAGTAGTATAGAGGCAGGGGCTACCTACGAGCAGTACTTC. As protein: CASSIEAGATYEQYF.

The CDR3 loop is CASSLAGPPGEKLFF. CDR3 nucleotide sequence: TGCGCCAGCAGCTTGGCCGGGCCCCCCGGGGAAAAACTGTTTTTT. The rearrangement joins TRBV5-1 to TRBJ1-4; D is unclear. The length of the CDR3 is 15 residues. Germline CDR1 SGHRS, CDR2 YFSETQ. Trimming pared 0 bases from V and 8 bases from J, leaving 14 bases between.

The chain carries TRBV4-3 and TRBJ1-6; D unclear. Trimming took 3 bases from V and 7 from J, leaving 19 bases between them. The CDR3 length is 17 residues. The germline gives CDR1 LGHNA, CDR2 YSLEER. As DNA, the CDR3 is TGCGCCAGCAGCCAGGATGGAGAGTGGAGCCTCAATTCACCCCTCCACTTT. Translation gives CASSQDGEWSLNSPLHF.

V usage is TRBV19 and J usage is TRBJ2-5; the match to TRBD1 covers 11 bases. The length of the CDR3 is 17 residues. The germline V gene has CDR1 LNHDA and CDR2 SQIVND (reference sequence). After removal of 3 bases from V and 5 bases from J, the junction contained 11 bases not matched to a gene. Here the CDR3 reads CASSILTGTGGLETQYF. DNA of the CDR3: TGTGCCAGTAGTATCCTGACAGGGACAGGGGGATTGGAGACCCAGTACTTC.

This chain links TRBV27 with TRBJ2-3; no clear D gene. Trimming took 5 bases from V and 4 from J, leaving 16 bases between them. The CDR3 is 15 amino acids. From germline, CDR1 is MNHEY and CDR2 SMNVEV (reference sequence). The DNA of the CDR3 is TGTGCCAGCAGTCCAACCTCAACCGTTGCAGATACGCAGTATTTT. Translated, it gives CASSPTSTVADTQYF.

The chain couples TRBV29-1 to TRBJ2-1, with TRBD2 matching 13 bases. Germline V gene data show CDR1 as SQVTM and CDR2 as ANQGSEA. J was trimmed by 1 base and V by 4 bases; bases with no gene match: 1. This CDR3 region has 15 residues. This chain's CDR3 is CSVGTSGSSYNEQFF. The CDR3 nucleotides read TGCAGCGTTGGGACTAGCGGGAGTTCCTACAATGAGCAGTTCTTC.

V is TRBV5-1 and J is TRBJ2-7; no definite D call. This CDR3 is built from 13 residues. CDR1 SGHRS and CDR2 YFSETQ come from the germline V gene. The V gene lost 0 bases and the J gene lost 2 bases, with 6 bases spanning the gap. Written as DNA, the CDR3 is TGCGCCAGCAGCTTGGACAACCCCTACGAGCAGTACTTC. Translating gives CASSLDNPYEQYF. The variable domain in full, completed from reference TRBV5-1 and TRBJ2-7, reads KAGVTQTPRYLIKTRGQQVTLSCSPISGHRSVSWYQQTPGQGLQFLFEYFSETQRNKGNFPGRFSGRQFSNSRSEMNVSTLELGDSALYLCASSLDNPYEQYFGPGTRLTVT.

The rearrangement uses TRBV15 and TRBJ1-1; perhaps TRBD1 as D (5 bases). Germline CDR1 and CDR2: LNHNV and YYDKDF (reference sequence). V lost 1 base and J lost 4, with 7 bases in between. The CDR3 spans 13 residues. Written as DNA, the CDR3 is TGTGCCACCAGCAGAGGGGGGGGCACTGAAGCTTTCTTT. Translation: CATSRGGGTEAFF.

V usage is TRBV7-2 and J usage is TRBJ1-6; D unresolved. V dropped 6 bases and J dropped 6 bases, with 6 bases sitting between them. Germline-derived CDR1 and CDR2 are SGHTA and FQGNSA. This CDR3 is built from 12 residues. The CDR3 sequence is CASSSINSPLHF. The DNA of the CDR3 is TGTGCCAGCAGTTCCATTAATTCACCCCTCCACTTT.

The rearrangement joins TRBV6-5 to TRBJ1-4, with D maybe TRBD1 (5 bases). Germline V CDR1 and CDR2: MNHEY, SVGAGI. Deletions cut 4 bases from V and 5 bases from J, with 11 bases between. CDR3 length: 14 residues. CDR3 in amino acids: CASSSRGGNEKLFF. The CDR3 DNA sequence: TGTGCCAGCAGTTCTCGGGGGGGGAATGAAAAACTGTTTTTT.

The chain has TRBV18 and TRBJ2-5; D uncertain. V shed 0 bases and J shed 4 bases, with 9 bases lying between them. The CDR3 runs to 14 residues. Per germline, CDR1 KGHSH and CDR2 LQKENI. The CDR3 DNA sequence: TGTGCCAGCTCACCACCTGAAAGTCGAGAGACCCAGTACTTC. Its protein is CASSPPESRETQYF.

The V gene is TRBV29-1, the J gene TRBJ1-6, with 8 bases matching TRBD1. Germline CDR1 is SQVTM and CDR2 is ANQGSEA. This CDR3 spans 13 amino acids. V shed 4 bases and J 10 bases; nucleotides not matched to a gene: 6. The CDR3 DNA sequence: TGCAGCGTTGCCACAGGGGGAAGGTCACCCCTCCACTTT. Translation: CSVATGGRSPLHF.

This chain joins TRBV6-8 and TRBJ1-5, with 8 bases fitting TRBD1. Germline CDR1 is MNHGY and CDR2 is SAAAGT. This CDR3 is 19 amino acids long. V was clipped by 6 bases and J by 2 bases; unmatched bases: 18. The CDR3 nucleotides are TGTGCCAGCAGCTCCCACCTCCCAGGGGGCAGTTGGTGCAATCAGCCCCAGCATTTT. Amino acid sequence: CASSSHLPGGSWCNQPQHF.

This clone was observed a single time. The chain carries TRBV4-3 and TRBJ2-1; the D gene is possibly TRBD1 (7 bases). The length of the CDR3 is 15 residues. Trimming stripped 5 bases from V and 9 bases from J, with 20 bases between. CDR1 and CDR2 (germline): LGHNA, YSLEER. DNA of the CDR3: TGCGCCAGCAGCAACGCTCAGCCAGGGGGGCCTGAGCAGTTCTTC. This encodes CASSNAQPGGPEQFF.

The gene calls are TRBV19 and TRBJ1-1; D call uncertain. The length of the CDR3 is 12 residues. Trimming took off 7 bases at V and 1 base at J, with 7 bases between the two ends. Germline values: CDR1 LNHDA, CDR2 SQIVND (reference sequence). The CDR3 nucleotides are TGTGCCAGTAATGGAGAGAACACTGAAGCTTTCTTT. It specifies CASNGENTEAFF.

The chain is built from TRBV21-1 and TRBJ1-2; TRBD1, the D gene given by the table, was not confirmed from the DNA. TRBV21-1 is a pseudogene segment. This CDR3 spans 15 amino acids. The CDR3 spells CASSKVRQANYGYTF. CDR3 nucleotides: TGTGCCAGCAGCAAAGTTCGACAGGCCAACTATGGCTACACCTTC.